A single sample gave rise to the 22 T cell receptor beta chains below, sequenced in a study of T cell changes during pregnancy in multiple sclerosis. Only in-frame clones appear in the TCRdb table, and some are missing; sequencing was by immunoSEQ multiplex PCR. Of tens of thousands of clones detected, roughly 87% appear once; the ten largest clones hold 0.78%. The sample here was CD4+ T cells from peripheral blood mononuclear cells, taken after pregnancy. These receptors came from a female donor in good health, enrolled as a control in a pregnancy study.

This clone was seen a handful of times. The chain combines TRBV7-8 with TRBJ2-7, with 7 positions matching TRBD1. V trimming: 4 bases; J trimming: 9 bases; junction bases outside the gene matches: 6. Germline CDR1 is SGHVS and CDR2 is FQNEAQ. This CDR3 spans 12 amino acids. The CDR3 sequence: CASSSTGITQYF. The CDR3 bases are TGTGCCAGCAGCTCGACAGGGATAACGCAGTACTTC.

The chain carries TRBV6-1 and TRBJ2-2; 8 bases are a match to TRBD1. Germline assignment: CDR1 MNHNS and CDR2 SASEGT. This CDR3 contains 15 residues. Trimming cost V 5 bases and J 3 bases; bases outside gene matches: 5. CDR3 amino acids: CASSPATGDTGELFF. The CDR3 DNA is TGTGCCAGCAGTCCAGCGACAGGGGACACCGGGGAGCTGTTTTTT.

This chain uses TRBV5-1 with TRBJ1-2; maybe TRBD1 (5 bases). CDR3 length: 13 residues. The V gene lost 0 bases and the J gene lost 2 bases, with 5 bases spanning the gap. Looked up from germline, CDR1 is SGHRS and CDR2 is YFSETQ. The CDR3 DNA reads as TGCGCCAGCAGCTTGGGACAGAACTATGGCTACACCTTC. Translation gives CASSLGQNYGYTF.

The rearrangement joins TRBV14 to TRBJ2-5, with D perhaps matching TRBD2 (5 bases). V was clipped by 5 bases and J by 4 bases, with 14 bases between them. Germline values: CDR1 SGHDN, CDR2 FVKESK. The CDR3 contains 14 residues. CDR3 region: CASSGRALGETQYF. CDR3 nucleotides: TGTGCCAGCAGCGGGCGGGCGCTGGGAGAGACCCAGTACTTC.

The chain has TRBV7-3 and TRBJ2-1, with 15 bases identical to TRBD2. Germline V gene data show CDR1 as SGHTA and CDR2 as FQGTGA. The CDR3 sequence is 22 residues long. The V gene end was trimmed by 1 base and the J gene end by 0 bases; junction bases not matched to a gene: 13. The CDR3 DNA follows: TGTGCCAGCAGCTTAAAAAGACGGGGACTAGCGGGGGGACCCTACTCCTACAATGAGCAGTTCTTC. It yields the protein CASSLKRRGLAGGPYSYNEQFF.

The chain carries TRBV5-8 and TRBJ2-7, with 14 bases identical to TRBD2. The junction had 10 bases not matched to a gene; V was cut back by 0 bases and J by 5 bases. The CDR3 loop spans 18 amino acids. Germline CDR1 reads SGHTS; CDR2 reads YDEGEE. The CDR3 DNA is TGTGCCAGCAGCTTGGGACTAGCGGGGGGGCCGCTCGCCCACGAGCAGTACTTC. It encodes CASSLGLAGGPLAHEQYF.

This rearrangement joins TRBV7-9 to TRBJ2-5, with D unresolved. Germline V gene data show CDR1 as SEHNR and CDR2 as FQNEAQ (reference sequence). Trimming shortened V by 5 bases and J by 5 bases, and 15 bases separated the two germline ends. This CDR3 has 14 amino acids. CDR3 residues: CASSPTLKEETQYF. DNA of the CDR3: TGTGCCAGCAGCCCGACTCTAAAGGAGGAGACCCAGTACTTC. The full variable domain, with the rest looked up from reference TRBV7-9 and TRBJ2-5, is DTGVSQNPRHKITKRGQNVTFRCDPISEHNRLYWYRQTLGQGPEFLTYFQNEAQLEKSRLLSDRFSAERPKGSFSTLEIQRTEQGDSAMYLCASSPTLKEETQYFGPGTRLLVL.

The V and J genes are TRBV7-2 and TRBJ2-1, with TRBD2 matching 10 bases. Germline CDR1 is SGHTA and CDR2 is FQGNSA. Unmatched junction bases numbered 6, after V lost 1 base and J lost 3 bases. CDR3 length equals 17 residues. The CDR3 nucleotides read TGTGCCAGCAGCTTAGAGTTTATAGCGGGGGGCTACAATGAGCAGTTCTTC. Protein sequence: CASSLEFIAGGYNEQFF.

In DNA, the CDR3 is TGTGCCAGCAGCCCCTTCACCGGGGCGGGGCGAACTGAAGCTTTCTTT. Its translation is CASSPFTGAGRTEAFF. The rearrangement links TRBV5-5 to TRBJ1-1; perhaps TRBD1 as D (5 bases). Per the germline V gene, CDR1 is SGHKS and CDR2 is YYEKEE (reference sequence). CDR3 length equals 16 residues. V was shortened by 4 bases and J by 5 bases, with 21 bases between the two germline ends.

The chain is built from TRBV7-8 and TRBJ2-7; 11 positions match TRBD2. CDR1 is SGHVS, CDR2 FQNEAQ, per germline. Trimming at V came to 4 bases and at J to 5 bases, leaving 16 bases not matched to a gene. The CDR3 covers 18 residues. The CDR3 sequence is CASSSPSLAGGPGHEQYF. In DNA, the CDR3 is TGTGCCAGCAGCTCCCCCTCCTTAGCGGGGGGGCCTGGGCACGAGCAGTACTTC.

The CDR3 bases are TGTGCCAGCAGTTTCCCCGGCTCTGGAAACACCATATATTTT. It encodes CASSFPGSGNTIYF. The rearrangement links TRBV28 to TRBJ1-3; D gene uncertain. CDR1 MDHEN and CDR2 SYDVKM come from the germline V gene. Deletions cut 3 bases from V and 0 bases from J, with 6 bases between. This CDR3 comprises 14 residues.

This clone showed up just once. The gene calls are TRBV6-6 and TRBJ2-1, with 7 bases fitting TRBD2. This CDR3 is built from 13 residues. CDR1 and CDR2 (germline): MNHNY, SVGAGI (reference sequence). With 8 bases clipped from V and 6 bases from J, the junction kept 7 bases outside the gene matches. CDR3 bases: TGTGCCAGCTCCCGGACTAGTGTCAATGAGCAGTTCTTC. Protein: CASSRTSVNEQFF.

This clone has only one observation. This sequence joins TRBV14 and TRBJ2-7; D is perhaps TRBD2 (5 bases). This CDR3 has 15 amino acids. Germline lookup yields CDR1 SGHDN and CDR2 FVKESK. V gave up 4 bases and J gave up 6 bases, with 19 bases separating them. CDR3 residues: CASSRLKGAYVEQYF. For the CDR3, the DNA is TGTGCCAGCAGCCGCCTGAAGGGAGCCTACGTCGAGCAGTACTTC.

The chain carries TRBV27 and TRBJ1-6; no firm D call. Germline lookup yields CDR1 MNHEY and CDR2 SMNVEV (reference sequence). Trimming cost V 2 bases and J 7 bases, with 12 bases left between them. CDR3 size: 15 residues. CDR3 sequence: CASSLRRVANSPLHF. CDR3 coding DNA: TGTGCCAGCAGTTTAAGGAGGGTCGCGAATTCACCCCTCCACTTT.

The genes are TRBV10-3 and TRBJ1-4; D ambiguous. The CDR3 length is 15 residues. CDR1 ENHRY and CDR2 SYGVKD come from the germline V gene. Trimming pared 7 bases from V and 4 bases from J, leaving 16 bases between. The CDR3 bases are TGTGCCATCAAGAATTCAGGCGGGGATAATGAAAAACTGTTTTTT. Its protein is CAIKNSGGDNEKLFF.

The chain couples TRBV14 to TRBJ2-7; D gene unclear. Germline V gene lookup returns CDR1 SGHDN and CDR2 FVKESK. V lost 1 base and J 9 bases, leaving 10 bases between the germline ends. The CDR3 sequence is 12 residues long. CDR3: CASSQVGSRQYF. In DNA, the CDR3 is TGTGCCAGCAGCCAAGTGGGCAGCCGGCAGTACTTC.

The genes are TRBV20-1 and TRBJ1-1, with 7 bases fitting TRBD1. Looked up from germline, CDR1 is DFQATT and CDR2 is SNEGSKA (reference sequence). Losses at the gene ends were 7 bases for V and 7 bases for J; bases not matched to a gene: 6. This CDR3 contains 11 residues. CDR3 amino acids: CSVQGPFEAFF. In DNA form, the CDR3 reads TGCAGTGTACAGGGGCCCTTTGAAGCTTTCTTT.

This chain connects TRBV5-1 to TRBJ1-4, with TRBD1 identical over 8 bases. Per germline, CDR1 SGHRS and CDR2 YFSETQ. After removal of 4 bases from V and 4 bases from J, the junction contained 6 bases not matched to a gene. The CDR3 is 15 amino acids. The CDR3 is CASSLGQGRNEKLFF. CDR3 nucleotide sequence: TGCGCCAGCAGCCTCGGACAGGGCCGTAATGAAAAACTGTTTTTT.

The chain carries TRBV19 and TRBJ1-5; 9 nucleotides match TRBD1. This CDR3 region has 14 residues. Germline V gives CDR1 LNHDA, CDR2 SQIVND (reference sequence). The V and J ends lost 7 bases and 6 bases, in that order; junction bases with no gene match: 7. The CDR3 DNA reads TGTGCCAGTATCCCGGGACAGGGTGGTCAGCCCCAGCATTTT. Residues: CASIPGQGGQPQHF. Full variable domain (rest looked up from reference TRBV19 and TRBJ1-5): DGGITQSPKYLFRKEGQNVTLSCEQNLNHDAMYWYRQDPGQGLRLIYYSQIVNDFQKGDIAEGYSVSREKKESFPLTVTSAQKNPTAFYLCASIPGQGGQPQHFGDGTRLSIL.

The CDR3 spells CATSRAGRRDNEQFF. In DNA, the CDR3 is TGTGCCACCAGCAGAGCGGGGAGGCGGGACAATGAGCAGTTCTTC. This rearrangement joins TRBV15 to TRBJ2-1; tentative D call: TRBD2 (6 bases). Germline CDR1 and CDR2: LNHNV and YYDKDF (reference sequence). V lost 1 base and J lost 5, with 12 bases in between. The CDR3 contains 15 residues.

V and J are TRBV5-6 and TRBJ2-1; no reliable D call. V was clipped by 1 base and J by 9 bases, with 11 bases between them. CDR3 size: 13 residues. Germline V CDR1 and CDR2: SGHDT, YYEEEE. The DNA of the CDR3 is TGTGCCAGCAGCTTGAGCTCCTTCGGTGAGCAGTTCTTC. Protein: CASSLSSFGEQFF.

This clone showed up just once. This chain connects TRBV19 to TRBJ1-2, with 9 bases aligning to TRBD1. V lost 3 bases and J lost 7; bases outside the gene matches: 6. This CDR3 is built from 14 residues. Germline CDR1 is LNHDA and CDR2 is SQIVND (reference sequence). The CDR3 is CASSIGGQGGGYTF. The CDR3 DNA sequence: TGTGCCAGTAGTATTGGGGGACAGGGTGGTGGCTACACCTTC.